Sequencing of this T cell receptor (beta chain) was carried out in a study of cytomegalovirus exposure and HLA in healthy donors. Study-wide findings and caveats: Further analysis was carried out later, and it showed several of the most significant clusters appearing linked to common viral pathogens. Per a later analysis, HLA-associated TCR beta chains showed more clonal expansion than other, equally common TCR beta chains.

The CDR3 loop spans 15 amino acids. Germline loops: CDR1 SGHRS, CDR2 YFSETQ. V lost 4 bases and J lost 4; bases outside the gene matches: 7. PCR primers comprised 60 Vbeta and 13 Jbeta primers. Profiled with immunoSEQ multiplex PCR; TCRdb holds only in-frame clones, not every one. Of 65,000 to 100,000 clones detected, more than 60% appear once; the ten largest clones hold roughly 2%. In regard to this clone: The target antigen is unknown.

The sample taken for sequencing was PBMCs. The chain employs TRBV5-1 and TRBJ2-2, with 7 bases identical to TRBD1. This TCR was sampled from a man aged 35 to 55 in good health and CMV-seronegative. CDR3 region: CASSQGQRPTGELFF. CDR3 nucleotides: TGCGCCAGCAGCCAGGGACAGAGACCCACCGGGGAGCTGTTTTTT.